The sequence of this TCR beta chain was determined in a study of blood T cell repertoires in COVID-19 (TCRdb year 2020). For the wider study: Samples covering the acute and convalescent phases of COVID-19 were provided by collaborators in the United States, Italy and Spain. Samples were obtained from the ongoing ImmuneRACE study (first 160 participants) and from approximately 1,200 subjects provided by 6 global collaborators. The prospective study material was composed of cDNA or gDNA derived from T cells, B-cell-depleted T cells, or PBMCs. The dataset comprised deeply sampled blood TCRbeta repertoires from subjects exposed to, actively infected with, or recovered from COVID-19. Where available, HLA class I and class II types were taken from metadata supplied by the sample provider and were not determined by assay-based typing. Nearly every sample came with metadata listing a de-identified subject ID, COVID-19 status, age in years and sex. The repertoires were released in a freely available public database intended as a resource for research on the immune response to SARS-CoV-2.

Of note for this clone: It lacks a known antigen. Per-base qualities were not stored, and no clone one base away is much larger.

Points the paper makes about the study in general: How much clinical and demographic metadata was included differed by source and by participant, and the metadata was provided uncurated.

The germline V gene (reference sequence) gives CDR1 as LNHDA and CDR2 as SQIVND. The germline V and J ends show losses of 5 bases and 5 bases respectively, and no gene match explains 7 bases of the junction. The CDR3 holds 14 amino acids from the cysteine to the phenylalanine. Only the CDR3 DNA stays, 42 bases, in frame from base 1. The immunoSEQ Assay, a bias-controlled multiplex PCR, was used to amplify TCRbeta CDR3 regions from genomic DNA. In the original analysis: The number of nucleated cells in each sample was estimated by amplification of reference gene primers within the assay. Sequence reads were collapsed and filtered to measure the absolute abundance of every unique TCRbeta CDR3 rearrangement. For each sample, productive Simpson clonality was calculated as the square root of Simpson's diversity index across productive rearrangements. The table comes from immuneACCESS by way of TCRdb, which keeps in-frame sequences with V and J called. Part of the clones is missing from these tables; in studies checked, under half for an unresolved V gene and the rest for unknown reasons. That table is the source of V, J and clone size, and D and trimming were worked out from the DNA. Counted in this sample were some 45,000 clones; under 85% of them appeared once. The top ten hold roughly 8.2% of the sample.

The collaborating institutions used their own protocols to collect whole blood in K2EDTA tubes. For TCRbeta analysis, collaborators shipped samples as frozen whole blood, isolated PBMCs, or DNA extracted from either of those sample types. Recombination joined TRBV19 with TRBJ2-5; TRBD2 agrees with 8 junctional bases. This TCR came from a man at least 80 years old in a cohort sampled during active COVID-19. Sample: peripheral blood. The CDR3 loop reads CASSSGRAEETQYF. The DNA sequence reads TGTGCCAGTAGTTCCGGGAGGGCCGAGGAGACCCAGTACTTC.